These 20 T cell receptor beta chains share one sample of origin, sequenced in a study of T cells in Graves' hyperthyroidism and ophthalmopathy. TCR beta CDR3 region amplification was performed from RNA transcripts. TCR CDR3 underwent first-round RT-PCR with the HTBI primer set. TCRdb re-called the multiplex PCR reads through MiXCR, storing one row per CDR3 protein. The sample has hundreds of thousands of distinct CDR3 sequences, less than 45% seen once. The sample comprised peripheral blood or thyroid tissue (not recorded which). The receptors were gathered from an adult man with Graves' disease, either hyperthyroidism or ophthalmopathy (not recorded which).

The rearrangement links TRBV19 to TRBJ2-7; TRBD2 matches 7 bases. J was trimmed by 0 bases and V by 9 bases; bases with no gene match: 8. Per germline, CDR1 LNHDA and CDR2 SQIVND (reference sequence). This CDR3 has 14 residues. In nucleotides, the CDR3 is TGTGCCAGCACCCCGGGACTAACCTCCTACGAGCAGTACTTC. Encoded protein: CASTPGLTSYEQYF.

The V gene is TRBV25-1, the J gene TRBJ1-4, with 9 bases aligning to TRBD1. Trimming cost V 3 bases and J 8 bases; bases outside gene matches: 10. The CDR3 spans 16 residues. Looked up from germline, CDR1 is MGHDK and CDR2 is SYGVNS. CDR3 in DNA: TGTGCCAGCAGTGACTCTACCGGGACAGGGCCCGAAAAACTGTTTTTT. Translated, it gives CASSDSTGTGPEKLFF. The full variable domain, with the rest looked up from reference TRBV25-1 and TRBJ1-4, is EADIYQTPRYLVIGTGKKITLECSQTMGHDKMYWYQQDPGMELHLIHYSYGVNSTEKGDLSSESTVSRIRTEHFPLTLESARPSHTSQYLCASSDSTGTGPEKLFFGSGTQLSVL.

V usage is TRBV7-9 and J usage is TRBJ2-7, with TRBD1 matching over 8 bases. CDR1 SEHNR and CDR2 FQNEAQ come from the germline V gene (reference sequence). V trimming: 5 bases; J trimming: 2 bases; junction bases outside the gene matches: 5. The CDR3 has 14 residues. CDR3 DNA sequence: TGTGCCAGCAGCCCAGGGACAGGCACCTACGAGCAGTACTTC. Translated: CASSPGTGTYEQYF.

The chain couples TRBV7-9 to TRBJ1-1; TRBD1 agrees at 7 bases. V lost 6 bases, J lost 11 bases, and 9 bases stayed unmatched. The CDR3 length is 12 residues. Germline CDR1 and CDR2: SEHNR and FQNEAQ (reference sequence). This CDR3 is CASSQGGNAAFF. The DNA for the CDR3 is TGTGCCAGCAGTCAGGGGGGAAATGCGGCTTTCTTT.

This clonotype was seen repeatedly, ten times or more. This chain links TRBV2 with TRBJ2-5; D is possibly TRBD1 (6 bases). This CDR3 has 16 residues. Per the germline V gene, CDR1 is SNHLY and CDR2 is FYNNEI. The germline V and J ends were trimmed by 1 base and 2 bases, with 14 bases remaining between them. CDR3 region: CASSEGWGQGQETQYF. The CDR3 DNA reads TGTGCCAGCAGTGAAGGGTGGGGCCAGGGGCAAGAGACCCAGTACTTC. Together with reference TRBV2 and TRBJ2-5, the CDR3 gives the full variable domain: EPEVTQTPSHQVTQMGQEVILRCVPISNHLYFYWYRQILGQKVEFLVSFYNNEISEKSEIFDDQFSVERPDGSNFTLKIRSTKLEDSAMYFCASSEGWGQGQETQYFGPGTRLLVL.

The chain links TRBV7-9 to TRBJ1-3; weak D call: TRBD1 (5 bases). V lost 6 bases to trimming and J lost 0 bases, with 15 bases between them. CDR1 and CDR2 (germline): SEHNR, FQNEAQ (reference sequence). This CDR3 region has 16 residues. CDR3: CASSEFDRSSGNTIYF. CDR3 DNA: TGTGCCAGCAGTGAGTTTGACAGAAGCTCTGGAAACACCATATATTTT.

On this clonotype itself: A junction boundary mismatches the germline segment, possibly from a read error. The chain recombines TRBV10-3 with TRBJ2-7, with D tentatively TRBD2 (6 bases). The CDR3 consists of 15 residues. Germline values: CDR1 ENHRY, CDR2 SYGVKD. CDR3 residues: CASSAPGLISYEQYF. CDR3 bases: TGTGCCAGCAGTGCCCCGGGACTTATTTCCTACGAGCAGTACTTC.

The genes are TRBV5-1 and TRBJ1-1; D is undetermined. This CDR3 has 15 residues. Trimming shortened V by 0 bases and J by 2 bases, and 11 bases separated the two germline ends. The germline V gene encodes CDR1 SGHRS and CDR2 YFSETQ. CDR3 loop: CASSLAYGSNTEAFF. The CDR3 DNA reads TGCGCCAGCAGCTTGGCCTACGGCAGTAACACTGAAGCTTTCTTT.

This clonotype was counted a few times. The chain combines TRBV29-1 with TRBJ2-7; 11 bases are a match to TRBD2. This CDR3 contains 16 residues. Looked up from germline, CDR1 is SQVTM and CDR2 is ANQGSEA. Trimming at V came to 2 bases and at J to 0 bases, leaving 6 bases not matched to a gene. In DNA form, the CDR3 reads TGCAGCGTTGAAAATCCCACTAGCGGGAGCTCCTACGAGCAGTACTTC. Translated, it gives CSVENPTSGSSYEQYF.

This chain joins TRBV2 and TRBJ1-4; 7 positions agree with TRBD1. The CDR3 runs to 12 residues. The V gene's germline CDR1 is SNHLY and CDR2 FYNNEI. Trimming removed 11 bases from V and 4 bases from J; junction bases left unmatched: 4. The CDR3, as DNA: TGTGCCGGCGGACAGGTTAATGAAAAACTGTTTTTT. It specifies CAGGQVNEKLFF.

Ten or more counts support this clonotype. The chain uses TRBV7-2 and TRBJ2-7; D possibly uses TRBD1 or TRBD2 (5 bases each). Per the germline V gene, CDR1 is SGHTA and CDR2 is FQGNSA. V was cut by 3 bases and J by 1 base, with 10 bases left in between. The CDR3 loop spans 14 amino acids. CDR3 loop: CASSFRDGSYEQYF. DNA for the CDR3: TGTGCCAGCAGCTTCCGGGACGGATCCTACGAGCAGTACTTC.

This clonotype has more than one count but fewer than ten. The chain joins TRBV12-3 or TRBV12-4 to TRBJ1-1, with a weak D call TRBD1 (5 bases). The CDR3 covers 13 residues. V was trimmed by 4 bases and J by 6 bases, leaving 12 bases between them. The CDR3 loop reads CASSSRQGAEAFF. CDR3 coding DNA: TGTGCCAGCAGTTCCAGGCAGGGCGCTGAAGCTTTCTTT.

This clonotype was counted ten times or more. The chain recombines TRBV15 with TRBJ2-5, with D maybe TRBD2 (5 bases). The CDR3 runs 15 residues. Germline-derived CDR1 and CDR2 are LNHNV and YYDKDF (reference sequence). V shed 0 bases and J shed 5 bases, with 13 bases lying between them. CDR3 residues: CATSREISGPETQYF. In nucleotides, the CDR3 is TGTGCCACCAGCAGAGAAATCAGCGGCCCGGAGACCCAGTACTTC. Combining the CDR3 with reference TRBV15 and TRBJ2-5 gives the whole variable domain DAMVIQNPRYQVTQFGKPVTLSCSQTLNHNVMYWYQQKSSQAPKLLFHYYDKDFNNEADTPDNFQSRRPNTSFCFLDIRSPGLGDTAMYLCATSREISGPETQYFGPGTRLLVL.

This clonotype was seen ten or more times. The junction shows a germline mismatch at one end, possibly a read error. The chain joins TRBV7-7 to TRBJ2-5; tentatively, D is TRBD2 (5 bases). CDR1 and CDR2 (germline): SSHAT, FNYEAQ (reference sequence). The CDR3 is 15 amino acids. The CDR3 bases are TGTGCTAGCAGCAATAGCGCTTCTAGGCAAGAGACCCAGTACTTC. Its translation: CASSNSASRQETQYF.

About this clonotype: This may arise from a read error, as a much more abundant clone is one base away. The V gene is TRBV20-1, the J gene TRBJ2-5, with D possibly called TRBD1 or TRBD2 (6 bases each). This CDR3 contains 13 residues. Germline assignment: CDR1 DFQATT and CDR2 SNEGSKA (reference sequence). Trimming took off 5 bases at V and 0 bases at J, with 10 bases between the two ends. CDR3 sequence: CSARGRHQETQYF. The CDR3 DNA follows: TGCAGTGCTCGGGGGCGGCACCAAGAGACCCAGTACTTC.

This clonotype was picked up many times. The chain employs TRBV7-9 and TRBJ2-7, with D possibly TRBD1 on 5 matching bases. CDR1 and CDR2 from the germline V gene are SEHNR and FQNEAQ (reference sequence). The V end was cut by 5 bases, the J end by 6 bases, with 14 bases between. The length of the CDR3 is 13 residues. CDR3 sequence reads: CASSMTAQGEQYF. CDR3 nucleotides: TGTGCCAGCAGCATGACCGCGCAGGGCGAGCAGTACTTC.

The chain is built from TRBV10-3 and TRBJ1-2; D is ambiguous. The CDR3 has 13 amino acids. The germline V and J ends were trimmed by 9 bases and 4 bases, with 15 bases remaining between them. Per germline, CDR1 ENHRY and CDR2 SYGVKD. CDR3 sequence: CAIKPATGYGYTF. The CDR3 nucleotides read TGTGCCATAAAGCCGGCCACTGGCTATGGCTACACCTTC.

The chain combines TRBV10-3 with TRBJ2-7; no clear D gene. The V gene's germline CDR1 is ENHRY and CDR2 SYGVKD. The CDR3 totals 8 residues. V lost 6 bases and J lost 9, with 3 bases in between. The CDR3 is CAISGQYF. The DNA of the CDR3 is TGTGCCATCAGCGGGCAGTACTTC.

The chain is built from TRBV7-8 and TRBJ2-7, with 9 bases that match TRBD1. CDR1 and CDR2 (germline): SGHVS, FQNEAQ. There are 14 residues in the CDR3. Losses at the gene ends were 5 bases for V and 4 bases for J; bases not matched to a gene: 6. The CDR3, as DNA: TGTGCCAGCAGCCGCGGGACAGGGAGTTACGAGCAGTACTTC. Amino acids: CASSRGTGSYEQYF.

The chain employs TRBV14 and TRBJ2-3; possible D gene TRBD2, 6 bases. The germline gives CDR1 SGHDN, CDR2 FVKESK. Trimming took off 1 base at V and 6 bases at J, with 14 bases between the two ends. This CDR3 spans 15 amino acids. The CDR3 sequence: CASSQAASEEDTQYF. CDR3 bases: TGTGCCAGCAGCCAAGCAGCTAGCGAGGAGGATACGCAGTATTTT.